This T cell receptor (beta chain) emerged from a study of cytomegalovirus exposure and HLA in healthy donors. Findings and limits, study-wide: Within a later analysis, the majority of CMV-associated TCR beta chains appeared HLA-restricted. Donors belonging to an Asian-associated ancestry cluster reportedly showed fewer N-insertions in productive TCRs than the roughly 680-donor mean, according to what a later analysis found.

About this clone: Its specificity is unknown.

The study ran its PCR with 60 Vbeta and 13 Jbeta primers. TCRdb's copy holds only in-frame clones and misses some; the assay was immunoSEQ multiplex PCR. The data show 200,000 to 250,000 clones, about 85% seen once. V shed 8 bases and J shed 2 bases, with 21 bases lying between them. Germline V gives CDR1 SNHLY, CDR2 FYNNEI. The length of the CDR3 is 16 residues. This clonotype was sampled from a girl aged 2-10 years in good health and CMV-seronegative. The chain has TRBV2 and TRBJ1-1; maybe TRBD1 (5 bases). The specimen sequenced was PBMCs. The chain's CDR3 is CASSFAPGGVNTEAFF. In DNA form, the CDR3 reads TGTGCCAGCTCATTCGCCCCCGGGGGAGTAAACACTGAAGCTTTCTTT.